This T cell receptor beta chain was recovered during a study of neurological immune-mediated disorders. Study-level results: One cluster of related CDR3 sequences contained, by phylogenetic grouping, the repertoires of 18 of 34 multiple sclerosis patients and formed a possible signature.

This clonotype showed up many times. Its antigen is unknown. cDNA was made by 5'RACE with 10-nucleotide random UMIs. TCRdb independently ran MiXCR on the 5' RACE reads; one entry per CDR3 protein. The table lists about 55,000 distinct CDR3 sequences, approximately 4.4% of them singletons. This TCR derives from a man aged 45-65 years with multiple sclerosis. The specimen was PBMCs.

Here the CDR3 DNA reads TGTGCCAGCAGCAAAGCGGGGGGACCGACAGGGAGGAATTCACCCCTCAACTTT. Translating gives CASSKAGGPTGRNSPLNF. This rearrangement joins TRBV21-1 to TRBJ1-6; the tabulated D call, TRBD1, remains unverified against the DNA. TRBV21-1 is designated a pseudogene. The length of the CDR3 is 18 residues.